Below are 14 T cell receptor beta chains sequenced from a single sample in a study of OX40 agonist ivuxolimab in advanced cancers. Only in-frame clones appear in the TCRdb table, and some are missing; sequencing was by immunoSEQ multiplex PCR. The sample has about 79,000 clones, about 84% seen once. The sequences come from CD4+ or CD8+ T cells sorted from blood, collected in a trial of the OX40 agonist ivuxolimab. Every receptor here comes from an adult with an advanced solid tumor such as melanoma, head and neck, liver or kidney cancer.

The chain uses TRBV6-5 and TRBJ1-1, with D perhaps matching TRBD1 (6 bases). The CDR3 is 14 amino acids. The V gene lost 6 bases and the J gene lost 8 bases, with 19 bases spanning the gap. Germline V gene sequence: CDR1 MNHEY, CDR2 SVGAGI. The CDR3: CASSPRAAGGEAFF. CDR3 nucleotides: TGTGCCAGCAGCCCAAGAGCGGCTGGGGGCGAAGCTTTCTTT.

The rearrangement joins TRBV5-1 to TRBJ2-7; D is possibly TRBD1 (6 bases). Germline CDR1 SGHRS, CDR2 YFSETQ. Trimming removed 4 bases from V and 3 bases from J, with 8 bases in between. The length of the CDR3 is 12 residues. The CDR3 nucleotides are TGCGCCAGCAGCATGGACAGCTACGAGCAGTACTTC. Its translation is CASSMDSYEQYF.

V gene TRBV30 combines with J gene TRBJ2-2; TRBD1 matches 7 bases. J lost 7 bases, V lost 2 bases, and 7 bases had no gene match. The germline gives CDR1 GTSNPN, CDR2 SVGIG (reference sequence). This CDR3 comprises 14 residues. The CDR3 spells CAWSLTGVDGELFF. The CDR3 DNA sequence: TGTGCCTGGAGTCTTACAGGGGTAGACGGGGAGCTGTTTTTT.

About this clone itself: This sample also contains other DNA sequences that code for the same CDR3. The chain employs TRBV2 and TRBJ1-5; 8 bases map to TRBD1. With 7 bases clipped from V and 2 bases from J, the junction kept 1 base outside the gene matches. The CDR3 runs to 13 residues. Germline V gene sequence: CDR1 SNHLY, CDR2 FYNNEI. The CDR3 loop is CASTGGGNQPQHF. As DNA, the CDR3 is TGTGCCAGCACAGGGGGCGGCAATCAGCCCCAGCATTTT.

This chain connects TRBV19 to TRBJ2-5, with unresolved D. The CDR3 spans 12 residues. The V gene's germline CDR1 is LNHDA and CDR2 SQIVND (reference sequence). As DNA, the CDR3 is TGTGCGTCCGGAGTGGCCGGGGAGACCCAGTACTTC. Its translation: CASGVAGETQYF. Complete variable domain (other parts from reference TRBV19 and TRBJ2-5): DGGITQSPKYLFRKEGQNVTLSCEQNLNHDAMYWYRQDPGQGLRLIYYSQIVNDFQKGDIAEGYSVSREKKESFPLTVTSAQKNPTAFYLCASGVAGETQYFGPGTRLLVL.

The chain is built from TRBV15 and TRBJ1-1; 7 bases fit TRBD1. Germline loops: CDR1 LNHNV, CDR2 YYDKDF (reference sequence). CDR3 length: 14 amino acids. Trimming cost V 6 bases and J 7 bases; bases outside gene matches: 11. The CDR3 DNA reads TGTGCCACCAGGACAGGGACCTCAGTGGGTGAAGCTTTCTTT. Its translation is CATRTGTSVGEAFF.

Here the CDR3 reads CASSFDRGRWNEQFF. CDR3 nucleotide sequence: TGCGCCAGCAGCTTCGACAGGGGGCGGTGGAATGAGCAGTTCTTC. This chain uses TRBV5-1 with TRBJ2-1; 10 nucleotides agree with TRBD1. Per the germline V gene, CDR1 is SGHRS and CDR2 is YFSETQ. This CDR3 contains 15 residues. Trimming at V came to 2 bases and at J to 7 bases, leaving 6 bases not matched to a gene.

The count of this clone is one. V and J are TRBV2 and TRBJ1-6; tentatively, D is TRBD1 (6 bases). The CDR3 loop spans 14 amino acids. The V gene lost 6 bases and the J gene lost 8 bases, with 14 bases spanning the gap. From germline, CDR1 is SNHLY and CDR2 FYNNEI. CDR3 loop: CASRGAAPYSPLHF. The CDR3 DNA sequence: TGTGCCAGCAGGGGGGCAGCCCCGTATTCACCCCTCCACTTT.

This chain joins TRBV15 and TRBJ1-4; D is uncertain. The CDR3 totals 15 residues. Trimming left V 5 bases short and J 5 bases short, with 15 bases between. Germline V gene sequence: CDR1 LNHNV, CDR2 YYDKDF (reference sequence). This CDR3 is CATSLRTATNEKLFF. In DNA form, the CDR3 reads TGTGCCACCAGCTTACGGACCGCTACCAATGAAAAACTGTTTTTT.

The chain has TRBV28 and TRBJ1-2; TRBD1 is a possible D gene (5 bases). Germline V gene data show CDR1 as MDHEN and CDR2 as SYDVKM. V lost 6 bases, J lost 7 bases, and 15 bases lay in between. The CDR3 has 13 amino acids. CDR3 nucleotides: TGTGCCAGCAGGATAGGGGCACCTTTTGGCTACACCTTC. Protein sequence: CASRIGAPFGYTF.

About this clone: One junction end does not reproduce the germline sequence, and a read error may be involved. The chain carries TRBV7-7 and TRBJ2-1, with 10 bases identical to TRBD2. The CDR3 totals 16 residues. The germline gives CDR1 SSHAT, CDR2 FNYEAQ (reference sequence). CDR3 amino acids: CASSPQAGGPGGEQFF. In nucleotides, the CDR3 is TGTGCTAGCAGCCCCCAAGCGGGGGGGCCGGGAGGTGAGCAGTTCTTC.

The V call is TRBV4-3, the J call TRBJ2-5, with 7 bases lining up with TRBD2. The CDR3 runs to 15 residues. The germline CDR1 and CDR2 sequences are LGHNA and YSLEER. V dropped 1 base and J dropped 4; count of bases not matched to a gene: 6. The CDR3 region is CASSQGAGAGETQYF. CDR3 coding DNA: TGCGCCAGCAGCCAAGGTGCGGGAGCAGGAGAGACCCAGTACTTC.

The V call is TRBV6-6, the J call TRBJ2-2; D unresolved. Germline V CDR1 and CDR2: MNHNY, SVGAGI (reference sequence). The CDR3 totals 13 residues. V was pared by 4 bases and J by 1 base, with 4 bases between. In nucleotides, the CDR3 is TGTGCCAGCAGTTTGGTGAACACCGGGGAGCTGTTTTTT. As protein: CASSLVNTGELFF.

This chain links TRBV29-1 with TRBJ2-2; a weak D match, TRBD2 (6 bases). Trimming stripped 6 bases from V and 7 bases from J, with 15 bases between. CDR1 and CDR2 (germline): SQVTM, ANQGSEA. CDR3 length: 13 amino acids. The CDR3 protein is CSVLVGGGGELFF. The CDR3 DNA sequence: TGCAGCGTCCTTGTGGGAGGAGGCGGGGAGCTGTTTTTT.